This T cell receptor (beta chain) was recorded in a study of OX40 agonist ivuxolimab in advanced cancers. Across the whole study: The study treated patients with ivuxolimab, an agonistic anti-OX40 (CD134) antibody. Head and neck, renal cell, melanoma or hepatocellular carcinoma were the cancers that dose-escalation patients had.

The germline V gene encodes CDR1 KGHSH and CDR2 LQKENI. The CDR3 totals 16 residues. Notes on this clone: At one end, the junction sequence differs from germline, possibly due to a read error.

This table comes from immunoSEQ multiplex PCR, and its TCRdb copy is limited to in-frame clones, with some not included. In the table there are some 65,000 clones, around 90% of which are singletons. This receptor was taken from an adult with an advanced solid tumor such as melanoma, head and neck, liver or kidney cancer. The input for sequencing was CD4+ or CD8+ T cells sorted from blood, taken in a trial of the OX40 agonist ivuxolimab. V gene TRBV18 combines with J gene TRBJ2-3, with 10 nucleotides matching TRBD2. In DNA form, the CDR3 reads TGTGCCAGCTCCCCACCGGGACTAGCGAGCACAGATACGCAGTATTTT. Protein: CASSPPGLASTDTQYF.